This is a list of T cell receptor beta chains from one sample in a study of T cells in Graves' hyperthyroidism and ophthalmopathy. MiXCR, run by TCRdb on the multiplex PCR reads, gives a single entry per CDR3 protein. The sample lists about 250,000 distinct CDR3 sequences, approximately 23% occurring once. The sequencing sample was made of blood. The receptor source for this set is a man under 40 with Graves' ophthalmopathy. CDR3s include the opening cysteine and the closing phenylalanine or tryptophan. The order of the fields is V gene, D gene, J gene, clone size, CDR3 protein. A D gene is named only where the DNA matches it firmly. Not every row has a clone size; where given, it reads once, few, many or a size class.

TRBV6-5	TRBD1	TRBJ1-6	-	CASSYSRQGNSPLHF
TRBV18	-	TRBJ2-3	many	CASSHADTQYF
TRBV15	-	TRBJ1-5	-	CATSRTGTQYSNQPQHF
TRBV28	-	TRBJ1-1	few	CASSRGGGGWGTEAFF
TRBV6-1	TRBD1	TRBJ1-1	few	CASSELQGAGEAFF
TRBV2	TRBD2	TRBJ2-1	-	CASSPIAGGPVSEQFF
TRBV6-1	-	TRBJ2-3	many	CASSQILLSTDTQYF
TRBV7-9	-	TRBJ2-7	-	CASSWFSYEQYF
TRBV7-9	-	TRBJ1-1	-	CASSPEQGRNTEAFF
TRBV6-2/TRBV6-3	-	TRBJ2-7	few	CASSYSSLRVSYEQYF
TRBV7-9	-	TRBJ2-4	-	CASSFMEVNIQYF
TRBV11-3	-	TRBJ2-3	-	CASSLISDTQYF
TRBV11-2	TRBD2	TRBJ2-1	many	CASSPYQGLAGGRGNEQFF
TRBV6-5	-	TRBJ2-7	few	CASSYSKNPTASYEQYF
TRBV19	TRBD1	-	few	CASSTTGGRETQYF
TRBV6-5	TRBD1	TRBJ1-3	-	CASSYSAQGISGNTIYF
TRBV19	-	TRBJ2-2	-	CASSIQTLPGELFF
TRBV12-3/TRBV12-4	-	TRBJ2-1	-	CASSSPGYQSSYNEQFF
TRBV20-1	TRBD2	TRBJ2-7	-	CSAPGPSGGGYEQYF
TRBV20-1	TRBD1	TRBJ2-7	-	CSARARPGGSYEQYF
TRBV14	-	TRBJ2-3	-	CASSQRINRDTQYF
TRBV20-1	-	TRBJ2-1	many	CSAMVFNNEQFF
TRBV11-3	TRBD1	TRBJ1-2	-	CASSETGTVANYGYTF
TRBV28	TRBD2	TRBJ2-1	many	CASSPLLAGYNEQFF
TRBV9	-	TRBJ1-1	many	CASSVGPLAPSNSEAFF
TRBV2	-	TRBJ2-7	-	CASKGRSAYEQYF
TRBV28	TRBD1	TRBJ1-1	many	CASSSRQGGTEAFF
TRBV27	-	TRBJ2-5	-	CASSAQTHQETQYF
TRBV29-1	-	TRBJ2-7	few	CSVAIGTAGHEQYF
TRBV12-5	TRBD2	TRBJ2-1	few	CASGLVVAGVHNEQFF
TRBV4-1	TRBD1	TRBJ2-1	few	CASSRREGTAGSSSYNEQFF
TRBV27	-	TRBJ1-5	many	CASRPGLGNQPQHF
TRBV18	TRBD2	TRBJ2-5	-	CASSRASGGQETQYF
TRBV6-1	-	TRBJ2-6	few	CASSLQLAGANVLTF
TRBV10-3	TRBD2	TRBJ2-7	-	CAISAGTSGSVEQYF
TRBV5-1	-	TRBJ2-7	-	CASRSSEGVGRSDEQYF
TRBV28	TRBD1	TRBJ2-7	many	CASTSSGTGHPREQYF
TRBV5-1	TRBD1	TRBJ1-4	-	CASSLDTGGGKLYF
TRBV29-1	-	TRBJ1-1	-	CSVKVNTEAFF
TRBV11-2	TRBD2	TRBJ2-1	many	CASSPGGLNYNEQFF
TRBV11-3	TRBD2	TRBJ2-3	-	CASRSLAGVSTDTQYF
TRBV6-1	TRBD2	TRBJ2-7	few	CASETGGASYEQYF
TRBV29-1	-	TRBJ2-3	-	CSVGWGPTDTQYF
TRBV2	-	TRBJ1-2	many	CASREASGYTF
TRBV5-1	TRBD1	TRBJ2-6	few	CASSPLATGISGANVLTF
TRBV28	-	TRBJ1-2	many	CASSPGLGVYGYTF
TRBV20-1	-	TRBJ2-1	many	CSAEGGSDEQFF
TRBV7-8	-	TRBJ2-1	-	CASIRANNEQFF
TRBV27	TRBD1	TRBJ1-4	-	CASSTPGQGVGKLFF
TRBV6-2/TRBV6-3	-	TRBJ2-1	-	CASSYGLARSDEQFF
TRBV12-5	-	TRBJ1-1	-	CASGLVLSSEAFF
TRBV27	-	TRBJ2-1	few	CASSWRGIYNEQFF
TRBV7-6	-	TRBJ2-7	-	CASSLSTGANSEQYF
TRBV3-1	-	TRBJ2-5	-	CASSPQWVPPRQYF
TRBV18	-	TRBJ2-3	-	CASSPPVGTSTDTQYF